These 21 T cell receptor beta chains were sequenced from one sample in a study of CD8 T cells in ankylosing spondylitis. Regarding the study as a whole: About 8 highly homologous variants made up a TCR beta motif, and this motif appeared characteristic of ankylosing spondylitis blood.

Their antigens remain unidentified. TCRdb reanalysed the 5' RACE reads using MiXCR and keeps one entry per CDR3 protein. The repertoire holds 750,000 to 850,000 distinct CDR3 sequences, about 11% seen once, with approximately 0.5% in the top ten. The source material was blood, either unsorted or a sorted T cell fraction (not recorded which). These TCRs come from a male donor with ankylosing spondylitis.

The chain joins TRBV4-3 to TRBJ2-1; D may be TRBD1 or TRBD2 (6 bases each). V was trimmed by 1 base and J by 2 bases, leaving 12 bases between them. Germline V gene lookup returns CDR1 LGHNA and CDR2 YSLEER. The CDR3 sequence is 16 residues long. The CDR3 DNA follows: TGCGCCAGCAGCCAAGTTTTGAGGGGGGCCTACAATGAGCAGTTCTTC. Translated: CASSQVLRGAYNEQFF.

The V gene is TRBV3-1, the J gene TRBJ2-1; tentative D call: TRBD2 (5 bases). Germline V lookup: CDR1 LGHDT, CDR2 YNNKEL (reference sequence). The V end lost 4 bases, the J end lost 0 bases, and 13 bases lay between the germline ends. The length of the CDR3 is 16 residues. This CDR3 is CASSRWVGSSYNEQFF. CDR3 nucleotide sequence: TGTGCCAGCAGCCGGTGGGTGGGGAGCTCCTACAATGAGCAGTTCTTC.

The chain carries TRBV7-6 and TRBJ2-5, with D perhaps TRBD1 (5 bases). This CDR3 spans 14 amino acids. The germline V and J ends were trimmed by 1 base and 2 bases, with 8 bases remaining between them. From germline, CDR1 is SGHVS and CDR2 FNYEAQ. DNA of the CDR3: TGTGCCAGCAGCTTAGTGACAGCTCAAGAGACCCAGTACTTC. As protein: CASSLVTAQETQYF.

In its sample, this clonotype was seen many times. The chain has TRBV20-1 and TRBJ2-7, with 10 nucleotides matching TRBD2. The CDR3 contains 14 residues. Germline CDR1 and CDR2: DFQATT and SNEGSKA (reference sequence). After removal of 5 bases from V and 4 bases from J, the junction contained 8 bases not matched to a gene. Written as DNA, the CDR3 is TGCAGTGCTGGGAGGGGGACTAGCGAGTACGAGCAGTACTTC. Protein sequence: CSAGRGTSEYEQYF.

The rearrangement links TRBV20-1 to TRBJ1-5; the D is unclear. The V end was cut by 3 bases, the J end by 7 bases, with 13 bases between. CDR3 size: 13 residues. In germline, CDR1 is DFQATT, CDR2 SNEGSKA (reference sequence). Here the CDR3 reads CSARIGSIQPQHF. The DNA for the CDR3 is TGCAGTGCTAGGATAGGCTCGATCCAGCCCCAGCATTTT.

The chain has TRBV20-1 and TRBJ1-5, with D tentatively TRBD1 (5 bases). Germline lookup yields CDR1 DFQATT and CDR2 SNEGSKA (reference sequence). V was trimmed by 4 bases and J by 5 bases, leaving 12 bases between them. There are 13 residues in the CDR3. In DNA form, the CDR3 reads TGCAGTGCTATTGCAGGGACTGATCAGCCCCAGCATTTT. It yields the protein CSAIAGTDQPQHF.

V gene TRBV7-2 combines with J gene TRBJ2-3, with TRBD2 identical over 8 bases. Trimming at V came to 1 base and at J to 4 bases, leaving 7 bases not matched to a gene. This CDR3 is 16 amino acids long. Germline lookup yields CDR1 SGHTA and CDR2 FQGNSA. CDR3 in amino acids: CASSLVSSGGPDTQYF. Written as DNA, the CDR3 is TGTGCCAGCAGCTTAGTATCCAGCGGGGGCCCAGATACGCAGTATTTT. The full variable domain, in which reference TRBV7-2 and TRBJ2-3 provide the parts outside the CDR3, is GAGVSQSPSNKVTEKGKDVELRCDPISGHTALYWYRQSLGQGLEFLIYFQGNSAPDKSGLPSDRFSAERTGGSVSTLTIQRTQQEDSAVYLCASSLVSSGGPDTQYFGPGTRLTVL.

This rearrangement joins TRBV20-1 to TRBJ2-5, with D tentatively TRBD1 (6 bases). The V end lost 6 bases, the J end lost 5 bases, and 19 bases lay between the germline ends. Germline CDR1 DFQATT, CDR2 SNEGSKA (reference sequence). The CDR3 spans 14 residues. DNA for the CDR3: TGCAGTGCCAGATTTCGGGTTAGGGGGGAGACCCAGTACTTC. Its translation: CSARFRVRGETQYF.

This clonotype came up a few times. The CDR3 is CAISEFAATNTEAFF. As DNA, the CDR3 is TGTGCCATCAGTGAATTCGCTGCAACCAACACTGAAGCTTTCTTT. The V call is TRBV10-3, the J call TRBJ1-1; the D is unclear. In germline, CDR1 is ENHRY, CDR2 SYGVKD. Deletions cut 3 bases from V and 2 bases from J, with 13 bases between. The CDR3 is made up of 15 amino acids.

This clonotype was counted ten times or more. V is TRBV5-6 and J is TRBJ1-4; the match to TRBD1 covers 8 bases. The CDR3 consists of 14 residues. V shed 4 bases and J 5 bases; nucleotides not matched to a gene: 4. From germline, CDR1 is SGHDT and CDR2 YYEEEE. In nucleotides, the CDR3 is TGTGCCAGCAGCCTCCGGGACAGGAATGAAAAACTGTTTTTT. Its protein product is CASSLRDRNEKLFF.

This clonotype came up a few times. The chain uses TRBV20-1 and TRBJ2-1; D gene uncertain. V dropped 4 bases and J dropped 6 bases, with 16 bases sitting between them. This CDR3 is 14 amino acids long. CDR1 is DFQATT, CDR2 SNEGSKA, per germline (reference sequence). This CDR3 is CSAKKGLVRNEQFF. CDR3 bases: TGCAGTGCTAAGAAAGGATTAGTGCGCAATGAGCAGTTCTTC.

The V gene is TRBV7-2, the J gene TRBJ2-2; no definite D call. The V end was cut by 1 base, the J end by 7 bases, with 10 bases between. Germline V CDR1 and CDR2: SGHTA, FQGNSA. The CDR3 is 14 residues long. This CDR3 reads CASSLVVTSGELFF. The CDR3 DNA reads TGTGCCAGCAGCTTAGTAGTAACAAGCGGGGAGCTGTTTTTT.

This clonotype was seen only a few times. This chain uses TRBV6-6 with TRBJ2-2; no definite D call. The germline V and J ends were trimmed by 0 bases and 6 bases, with 5 bases remaining between them. CDR3 length: 13 amino acids. Germline loops: CDR1 MNHNY, CDR2 SVGAGI (reference sequence). Here the CDR3 DNA reads TGTGCCAGCAGTTACTCGCGATCCGGGGAGCTGTTTTTT. Translated: CASSYSRSGELFF.

The gene calls are TRBV5-1 and TRBJ1-1; no clear D. The germline CDR1 and CDR2 sequences are SGHRS and YFSETQ. The CDR3 runs to 14 residues. V was trimmed by 4 bases and J by 5 bases, leaving 15 bases between them. CDR3 sequence (DNA): TGCGCCAGCAGCCTAGACACTCCACGAACTGAAGCTTTCTTT. It codes for CASSLDTPRTEAFF.

The table lists this clonotype with a few counts. This chain connects TRBV18 to TRBJ1-1; possible D gene TRBD1, 6 bases. Trimming took 6 bases from V and 5 from J, leaving 19 bases between them. The CDR3 is 15 amino acids. Per the germline V gene, CDR1 is KGHSH and CDR2 is LQKENI. Here the CDR3 DNA reads TGTGCCAGCTCTCGGACCCAGGGACAAGGTACTGAAGCTTTCTTT. Its translation: CASSRTQGQGTEAFF.

This clonotype was picked up a small number of times. This chain links TRBV7-8 with TRBJ2-1, with 8 bases identical to TRBD1. Losses at the gene ends were 3 bases for V and 7 bases for J; bases not matched to a gene: 5. CDR3 length: 14 amino acids. CDR1 is SGHVS, CDR2 FQNEAQ, per germline. CDR3 bases: TGTGCCAGCAGCTTGCAGGGGGCTAAGAATGAGCAGTTCTTC. Protein: CASSLQGAKNEQFF.

This clonotype has a count of ten or more. The V and J genes are TRBV5-1 and TRBJ1-4; 7 positions match TRBD1. The germline gives CDR1 SGHRS, CDR2 YFSETQ. This CDR3 region has 16 residues. Trimming removed 0 bases from V and 4 bases from J; junction bases left unmatched: 6. The CDR3 region has the DNA TGCGCCAGCAGCTTGGCCGGGACAGAACGTAATGAAAAACTGTTTTTT. This codes for CASSLAGTERNEKLFF.

This clonotype was seen only a few times. The CDR3 DNA is TGCAGTGCCATTCCGGGGACTAGCGGGAACTATGAGCAGTTCTTC. This codes for CSAIPGTSGNYEQFF. The genes are TRBV20-1 and TRBJ2-1, with 13 bases matching TRBD2. There are 15 residues in the CDR3. V shed 6 bases and J 8 bases; nucleotides not matched to a gene: 10. Germline CDR1 DFQATT, CDR2 SNEGSKA (reference sequence).

This clonotype was detected only a few times. The chain uses TRBV4-3 and TRBJ1-2; 9 nucleotides line up with TRBD1. V was clipped by 3 bases and J by 3 bases; unmatched bases: 11. The CDR3 has 17 residues. Germline-derived CDR1 and CDR2 are LGHNA and YSLEER. CDR3 protein: CASSQDRGSYRDYGYTF. The DNA for the CDR3 is TGCGCCAGCAGCCAGGACAGGGGCTCTTATCGGGACTATGGCTACACCTTC.

This clonotype was seen only a few times. The rearrangement links TRBV20-1 to TRBJ1-2; no clear D gene. Per the germline V gene, CDR1 is DFQATT and CDR2 is SNEGSKA (reference sequence). V was shortened by 3 bases and J by 1 base, with 18 bases between the two germline ends. The CDR3 consists of 16 residues. CDR3 DNA sequence: TGCAGTGCTAGTTGGCTCCGGTCGCTCCTTAACTATGGCTACACCTTC. Residues: CSASWLRSLLNYGYTF.

This clonotype was seen at least ten times. V is TRBV29-1 and J is TRBJ2-1, with TRBD2 identical over 10 bases. Germline CDR1 SQVTM, CDR2 ANQGSEA. The CDR3 runs to 13 residues. V lost 6 bases and J lost 8; bases outside the gene matches: 7. The chain's CDR3 is CSVHSGTSDEQFF. As DNA, the CDR3 is TGCAGCGTACACTCCGGGACTAGCGATGAGCAGTTCTTC.